A single sample gave rise to the 7 T cell receptor beta chains below, sequenced in a study of shared clonotypes between healthy human individuals. Assay: immunoSEQ multiplex PCR; the TCRdb copy retains only in-frame clones and omits some. The profile shows around 650,000 clones, roughly 95% of them singletons. Naive CD8 cells were CD45RO-negative, positively selected for CCR7, excluding terminally differentiated effector memory CD45RA+ cells. The sample consisted of naive CD8+ T cells sorted from blood. The receptors originated from a woman in her twenties or thirties in good health.

This sequence joins TRBV28 and TRBJ1-1, with D maybe TRBD1 (5 bases). Trimming stripped 1 base from V and 1 base from J, with 7 bases between. Germline CDR1 reads MDHEN; CDR2 reads SYDVKM. The CDR3 is 14 amino acids. CDR3 residues: CASSLFRGNTEAFF. CDR3 coding DNA: TGTGCCAGCAGTTTATTTAGGGGGAACACTGAAGCTTTCTTT.

The V and J genes are TRBV11-2 and TRBJ1-2; D might be TRBD1 (5 bases). The germline CDR1 and CDR2 sequences are SGHAT and FQNNGV. V shed 5 bases and J shed 1 base, with 17 bases lying between them. The CDR3 contains 16 residues. CDR3 nucleotide sequence: TGTGCCAGCAGCACCACCCGAGGGGAGGTTAACTATGGCTACACCTTC. Its translation is CASSTTRGEVNYGYTF.

This clone has just one count. V usage is TRBV28 and J usage is TRBJ1-5, with 9 nucleotides matching TRBD1. CDR3 length: 14 amino acids. Germline CDR1 reads MDHEN; CDR2 reads SYDVKM. The junction had 6 bases not matched to a gene; V was cut back by 3 bases and J by 9 bases. CDR3 bases: TGTGCCAGCAGTTTCGGGACAGGGATACTGCCCCAGCATTTT. This translates into CASSFGTGILPQHF. Using reference TRBV28 and TRBJ1-5 for the parts outside the CDR3, the full variable domain is DVKVTQSSRYLVKRTGEKVFLECVQDMDHENMFWYRQDPGLGLRLIYFSYDVKMKEKGDIPEGYSVSREKKERFSLILESASTNQTSMYLCASSFGTGILPQHFGDGTRLSIL.

The CDR3 DNA reads TGTGCCTGGACACAGGGCTACGAGCAGTACTTC. Encoded protein: CAWTQGYEQYF. This chain connects TRBV30 to TRBJ2-7; possible D gene TRBD1, 6 bases. The CDR3 has 11 residues. Trimming pared 4 bases from V and 3 bases from J, leaving 7 bases between. The germline V gene has CDR1 GTSNPN and CDR2 SVGIG (reference sequence). The full variable domain, completed using reference TRBV30 and TRBJ2-7, is SQTIHQWPATLVQPVGSPLSLECTVEGTSNPNLYWYRQAAGRGLQLLFYSVGIGQISSEVPQNLSASRPQDRQFILSSKKLLLSDSGFYLCAWTQGYEQYFGPGTRLTVT.

This sequence joins TRBV11-2 and TRBJ2-7, with D possibly matching TRBD1 (6 bases). CDR1 is SGHAT, CDR2 FQNNGV, per germline. The CDR3 is 18 amino acids. The ends were cut back, 3 bases at V and 5 bases at J, with 26 bases in the middle. The CDR3 nucleotides are TGTGCCAGCAGCTTCTACCAAACGGACAGAGGAGTGTTCCACGAGCAGTACTTC. It is translated as CASSFYQTDRGVFHEQYF.

The chain recombines TRBV14 with TRBJ1-4; the D is unclear. V was trimmed by 4 bases and J by 8 bases, leaving 23 bases between them. The CDR3 totals 17 residues. CDR1 and CDR2 (germline): SGHDN, FVKESK. CDR3 bases: TGTGCCAGCAGCCGCCACCACCGGGCCACACTTCCAGAAAAACTGTTTTTT. It is translated as CASSRHHRATLPEKLFF.

The chain is built from TRBV11-2 and TRBJ1-4, with TRBD1 matching 9 bases. The germline V gene has CDR1 SGHAT and CDR2 FQNNGV. This CDR3 region has 15 residues. V gave up 1 base and J gave up 8 bases; unmatched junction bases: 5. CDR3 amino acids: CASSLAGTGIEKLFF. In nucleotides, the CDR3 is TGTGCCAGCAGCTTAGCAGGGACAGGGATCGAAAAACTGTTTTTT.